The present entry profiles one T cell receptor beta chain with its context. Its target is not known. The record originates from a study of beta chain features in type 1 diabetes. Overall study: Sorted cell examination encompassed around 100,000,000 cells across all samples. General study points: Type 1 diabetes patients had moderately but significantly shorter TCRB CDR3s in all four CD4+ subsets.

Per donor, one heparinised blood draw averaged around 110 mL. CD4+ naive, central memory, regulatory and stem cell-like memory cells were sorted via CD45RO/CCR7/CD25/CD127/CD95/CD27. This CDR3 has 14 amino acids. After removal of 3 bases from V and 3 bases from J, the junction contained 3 bases not matched to a gene. The V gene's germline CDR1 is SGHNT and CDR2 YYREEE (reference sequence). The study reverse transcribed the entire isolated RNA, so it sequenced expressed TCRB transcripts. The data were produced by immunoSEQ multiplex PCR, yet TCRdb's version contains in-frame clones alone and is incomplete. This table has approximately 150,000 clones, 9% appearing once.

The receptor was derived from a young man with type 1 diabetes. The specimen sequenced was central memory CD4+ T cells from blood. The V gene is TRBV5-4, the J gene TRBJ1-1; 9 bases agree with TRBD1. CDR3 nucleotides: TGTGCCAGCAGCTCCGGGACAGGGTACACTGAAGCTTTCTTT. Residues: CASSSGTGYTEAFF. The full variable domain, completed using reference TRBV5-4 and TRBJ1-1, is ETGVTQSPTHLIKTRGQQVTLRCSSQSGHNTVSWYQQALGQGPQFIFQYYREEENGRGNFPPRFSGLQFPNYSSELNVNALELDDSALYLCASSSGTGYTEAFFGQGTRLTVV.